Each of the 20 T cell receptor beta chains below was sequenced from the same sample in a study of tumor-infiltrating lymphocytes in primary liver carcinoma (dated by TCRdb to about 2017). RNA from unsorted whole blood was extracted with TRIzol reagent, and germline DNA was obtained with the DNeasy Blood & Tissue kit. TCRdb records Illumina HiSeq 2500 as the sequencer. TCRbeta-specific cDNA was reverse-transcribed from around 500 ng total RNA using a constant-region primer and ProtoScript II reverse transcriptase. Construction of the TCRbeta libraries relied on three nested rounds of multiplex PCR, following a slightly modified ARM-PCR procedure. Multiplex TRBV1-TRBV30 forward primers and a Cbeta reverse primer were used in the first two PCR rounds, each of which was run for 9 to 11 cycles. TCRdb passed the public sequencing reads through fastp at Q25 and MiXCR, retaining productive beta sequences. Under each unique CDR3 protein, matching rows form one entry showing the most common genes and DNA. The sample contains over 250,000 distinct CDR3 sequences, approximately 58% of them found a single time. Approximately 17% of the sample is in the top ten clones.

Sequencing used peripheral blood. These receptors were collected from a woman younger than 45 with primary liver carcinoma and hepatitis B virus infection.

The table lists this clonotype with a few counts. The chain couples TRBV12-5 to TRBJ2-7; possible D gene TRBD1, 5 bases. The germline V and J ends were trimmed by 11 bases and 2 bases, with 19 bases remaining between them. Germline CDR1 is LGHNT and CDR2 is FRNRAP. The CDR3 spans 14 residues. CDR3 nucleotide sequence: TGTGCTCGTACGCCTGGACAAACTACCTACGAGCAGTACTTC. The encoded protein is CARTPGQTTYEQYF.

The rearrangement links TRBV10-2 to TRBJ2-3; D is possibly TRBD1 (6 bases). The germline V gene has CDR1 WSHSY and CDR2 SAAADI. V gave up 4 bases and J gave up 5 bases, with 16 bases separating them. The CDR3 length is 15 residues. CDR3 sequence: CASSAVDRRKDTQYF. In DNA, the CDR3 is TGCGCCAGCAGTGCAGTTGACAGGCGCAAAGATACGCAGTATTTT.

This clonotype was seen only a few times. The junction departs from the called germline gene at one end, perhaps through a read error. This chain joins TRBV11-3 and TRBJ1-1; no clear D. This CDR3 is built from 15 residues. Germline lookup yields CDR1 SGHNT and CDR2 YENEEA. The CDR3 coding sequence is TGTGCCAGCAACTTAACTGCGACTATGAACACTGAAGCTTTCTTT. It yields the protein CASNLTATMNTEAFF.

As concerns this clonotype: A junction boundary mismatches the germline segment, possibly from a read error. This chain uses TRBV11-2 with TRBJ2-1; TRBD2 aligns across 9 bases. Germline CDR1 is SGHAT and CDR2 is FQNNGV. There are 15 residues in the CDR3. The CDR3 spells CASGLRRGGVNERFF. The CDR3 DNA is TGTGCCAGCGGCTTGAGGCGGGGGGGAGTCAATGAGCGGTTCTTC.

Remarks on this clonotype: It may be a read error: a sequence one base away is much more abundant. J is TRBJ2-5 and V is TRBV4-3, with D perhaps matching TRBD1 or TRBD2 (5 bases each). The CDR3 is made up of 17 amino acids. Germline V gives CDR1 LGHNA, CDR2 YSLEER. CDR3 sequence: CASSQGSINILGEIQYF. DNA of the CDR3: TGCGCCAGCAGCCAAGGGAGCATTAACATCCTAGGGGAGATCCAGTACTTC.

This clonotype was observed a handful of times. The CDR3 loop is CAWSPTSGMGNEQFF. The CDR3 DNA follows: TGTGCCTGGAGTCCGACTAGCGGGATGGGCAATGAGCAGTTCTTC. V usage is TRBV30 and J usage is TRBJ2-1, with 11 bases that match TRBD2. Germline CDR1 and CDR2: GTSNPN and SVGIG (reference sequence). J lost 6 bases, V lost 2 bases, and 6 bases had no gene match. The CDR3 covers 15 residues.

The chain employs TRBV30 and TRBJ2-1; the match to TRBD1 covers 9 bases. V lost 6 bases to trimming and J lost 8 bases; unmatched junction nucleotides: 11. Germline CDR1 GTSNPN, CDR2 SVGIG (reference sequence). This CDR3 is built from 14 residues. The CDR3 loop is CACYAGTGNYEQFF. The CDR3 region has the DNA TGTGCCTGTTACGCCGGGACAGGGAATTATGAGCAGTTCTTC.

About this clonotype itself: Given a much more abundant clone one base away, this may be a read error. V is TRBV6-5 and J is TRBJ1-2, with a weak D call TRBD1 (6 bases). Trimming pared 3 bases from V and 4 bases from J, leaving 9 bases between. There are 13 residues in the CDR3. Looked up from germline, CDR1 is MNHEY and CDR2 is SVGAGI. The CDR3 here is CASSYWGLYGYTF. The CDR3 DNA follows: TGTGCCAGCAGTTATTGGGGGCTCTATGGCTACACCTTC.

This clonotype came up a few times. The CDR3 is CASSPTSAGGHTDTQYF. CDR3 DNA: TGTGCCAGTAGCCCCACTTCAGCGGGGGGACACACAGATACGCAGTATTTT. This chain connects TRBV12-3 or TRBV12-4 to TRBJ2-3; TRBD2 matches at 9 bases. This CDR3 is 17 amino acids long. V dropped 9 bases and J dropped 2; count of bases not matched to a gene: 15.

Concerning this clonotype itself: This may be a read error, as it is one base from a much larger clone. The rearrangement links TRBV4-3 to TRBJ2-7; the D gene is possibly TRBD2 (5 bases). The CDR3 has 16 residues. Germline-derived CDR1 and CDR2 are LGHNA and YSLEER. Trimming shortened V by 0 bases and J by 5 bases, and 17 bases separated the two germline ends. The CDR3 DNA follows: TGCGCCAGCAGCCAAGATCTGGGGATAGGGAGCAACGAGCAGTACTTC. Amino acids: CASSQDLGIGSNEQYF.

In this sample, this clonotype turned up many times. This chain connects TRBV6-5 to TRBJ2-7, with D perhaps matching TRBD1 (6 bases). Trimming shortened V by 5 bases and J by 0 bases, and 23 bases separated the two germline ends. Germline V gene data show CDR1 as MNHEY and CDR2 as SVGAGI. This CDR3 contains 18 residues. The CDR3 coding sequence is TGTGCCAGCAGTCCCTTCTTTTCGACAGGTGTGAGCTCCTACGAGCAGTACTTC. Translation gives CASSPFFSTGVSSYEQYF.

With regard to this clonotype: A much larger clone differs by one base, so this may be a read error. The chain is built from TRBV6-5 and TRBJ2-7, with 11 positions matching TRBD2. The CDR3 covers 15 residues. Germline V CDR1 and CDR2: MNHEY, SVGAGI. Trimming removed 2 bases from V and 8 bases from J; junction bases left unmatched: 8. The CDR3 DNA reads TGTGCCAGCAGTTACGGGCTAGCGGGAGGTTACCAGCAGTACTTC. It encodes CASSYGLAGGYQQYF.

This clonotype was seen only a few times. CDR3 nucleotides: TGTGCCAGCAGCTACGCGCCCAATGAGCAGTTCTTC. This translates into CASSYAPNEQFF. This chain joins TRBV7-9 and TRBJ2-1; D is undetermined. CDR1 is SEHNR and CDR2 is FQNEAQ in the germline V gene (reference sequence). Trimming removed 4 bases from V and 6 bases from J, with 7 bases in between. The CDR3 covers 12 residues.

This clonotype was observed many times. DNA for the CDR3: TGTGCCAGCAGCTTAAGGTTCGGGGGAACAGATACGCAGTATTTT. Translated: CASSLRFGGTDTQYF. This rearrangement joins TRBV11-2 to TRBJ2-3, with D possibly TRBD2 on 6 matching bases. The CDR3 runs to 15 residues. Between the trimmed V and J ends, which lost 2 bases and 3 bases, there was a span of 12 bases. Germline V gives CDR1 SGHAT, CDR2 FQNNGV.

Of note for this clonotype: One junction end disagrees with the germline gene, perhaps due to a read error. The chain is built from TRBV10-2 and TRBJ2-3; 10 nucleotides align to TRBD2. Germline CDR1 and CDR2: WSHSY and SAAADI. The CDR3 loop spans 14 amino acids. The CDR3 nucleotides are TGTGCCAGCAGTGAGTGGGCTAGCGGGAGTTCGCAGTATTTT. This sequence encodes CASSEWASGSSQYF.

This clonotype was seen at least ten times. CDR3 protein: CASREWASTYNEQFF. In DNA, the CDR3 is TGTGCCAGCAGGGAGTGGGCTAGCACATACAATGAGCAGTTCTTC. V is TRBV11-2 and J is TRBJ2-1, with D possibly being TRBD2 (5 bases). Germline CDR1 reads SGHAT; CDR2 reads FQNNGV. The ends were cut back, 6 bases at V and 4 bases at J, with 16 bases in the middle. The CDR3 is made up of 15 amino acids.

Concerning this clonotype itself: A much more abundant neighbour one base away suggests this may be a read error. The genes are TRBV6-1 and TRBJ2-1; D is unclear. CDR1 and CDR2 from the germline V gene are MNHNS and SASEGT. The CDR3 runs 15 residues. The CDR3: CASRIWSAGNNEKFF. The CDR3 DNA reads TGTGCCAGCAGGATCTGGAGTGCTGGCAACAATGAGAAGTTCTTC.

This clonotype appeared a few times. This chain joins TRBV13 and TRBJ2-7; D possibly uses TRBD1 or TRBD2 (6 bases each). CDR1 is PRHDT, CDR2 FYEKMQ, per germline (reference sequence). V lost 5 bases to trimming and J lost 5 bases, with 16 bases between them. The CDR3 spans 14 residues. DNA for the CDR3: TGTGCCAGCAGCCCCGGGACGGGGGCCCACGAGCAGTACTTC. This codes for CASSPGTGAHEQYF.

With regard to this clonotype: One end of the junction fails to match germline, which may point to a read error. V gene TRBV6-1 combines with J gene TRBJ1-2; TRBD1 matches 7 bases. The CDR3 has 15 amino acids. Germline CDR1 MNHNS, CDR2 SASEGT. CDR3 protein: CANSGGQDPNYGYTF. The CDR3 region has the DNA TGTGCCAACAGTGGTGGACAGGACCCTAACTATGGCTACACCTTC.

Points on this clonotype: Mismatch with germline at one junction end may stem from a read error. The rearrangement links TRBV11-2 to TRBJ1-2; D ambiguous. The germline CDR1 and CDR2 sequences are SGHAT and FQNNGV. The CDR3 covers 13 residues. CDR3: CARSLSTDYGYTF. Written as DNA, the CDR3 is TGTGCCAGGAGCTTATCCACTGACTATGGCTACACATTC. The full variable domain, rest sourced from reference TRBV11-2 and TRBJ1-2, is EAGVAQSPRYKIIEKRQSVAFWCNPISGHATLYWYQQILGQGPKLLIQFQNNGVVDDSQLPKDRFSAERLKGVDSTLKIQPAKLEDSAVYLCARSLSTDYGYTFGSGTRLTVV.